These 7 T cell receptor beta chains share one sample of origin, sequenced in a study of vaccination effects on CD4 cells after COVID-19. These receptors are not linked to any known antigen. The method was immunoSEQ multiplex PCR; TCRdb's version includes in-frame clones alone and lacks a portion of them. The sample has about 46,000 clones; about 74% are singletons. Under the ViraFEST assay, PBMC were stimulated with viral peptide pools so that antigen-specific CD4+ T cells expanded. Sequencing was performed afterwards. Following culture for about 11 days, CD4+ T cells were isolated. Either the BNT162b2 or mRNA-1273 vaccine was given to participants in two doses. This sample comprised CD4+ T cells from PBMCs cultured with HCoV-OC43 spike peptides, obtained after COVID-19 vaccination. The subset was: HCoV-OC43 spike overlapping peptide pool stimulation. The origin of the receptors is a human donor who received a COVID-19 vaccine.

The V call is TRBV5-1, the J call TRBJ2-7; 8 nucleotides agree with TRBD1. The CDR3 totals 14 residues. Per the germline V gene, CDR1 is SGHRS and CDR2 is YFSETQ. V lost 3 bases, J lost 6 bases, and 8 bases stayed unmatched. CDR3 amino acids: CASSSSNTGGEQYF. In DNA, the CDR3 is TGCGCCAGCAGCTCATCCAACACAGGGGGCGAGCAGTACTTC.

The chain couples TRBV27 to TRBJ2-5, with D uncertain. Per germline, CDR1 MNHEY and CDR2 SMNVEV (reference sequence). V lost 2 bases, J lost 5 bases, and 9 bases lay in between. CDR3 length equals 13 residues. CDR3 sequence (DNA): TGTGCCAGCAGTTTAAGGCCAAGGGAGACCCAGTACTTC. It translates to CASSLRPRETQYF.

The J gene is TRBJ2-1, the V gene TRBV27; unclear D gene. V was pared by 7 bases and J by 3 bases, with 7 bases between. CDR3 size: 12 residues. Germline CDR1 is MNHEY and CDR2 is SMNVEV (reference sequence). CDR3 amino acids: CASKDSYNEQFF. The CDR3 nucleotides read TGTGCCAGCAAGGATAGCTACAATGAGCAGTTCTTC.

The rearrangement joins TRBV6-4 to TRBJ1-2; D is possibly TRBD1 (5 bases). V was clipped by 6 bases and J by 9 bases, with 17 bases between them. The CDR3 has 13 residues. Per germline, CDR1 MRHNA and CDR2 SNTAGT. The DNA of the CDR3 is TGTGCCAGCAGGGGGGGGGAGGGCTACAGCTACACCTTC. Translating gives CASRGGEGYSYTF.

This chain joins TRBV27 and TRBJ2-7, with 9 bases that match TRBD1. The germline V gene encodes CDR1 MNHEY and CDR2 SMNVEV (reference sequence). V was pared by 6 bases and J by 0 bases, with 9 bases of the junction left unmatched. CDR3 length: 16 residues. The CDR3 coding sequence is TGTGCCAGCAGCCGGGGACAGGGAACTTTCTCCTACGAGCAGTACTTC. It encodes CASSRGQGTFSYEQYF.

The V gene is TRBV7-9, the J gene TRBJ2-2, with D perhaps TRBD2 (7 bases). The CDR3 totals 14 residues. In germline, CDR1 is SEHNR, CDR2 FQNEAQ (reference sequence). V lost 6 bases and J lost 4, with 12 bases in between. The CDR3 is CASRPRGATGELFF. In DNA form, the CDR3 reads TGTGCCAGCAGACCCCGGGGGGCCACCGGGGAGCTGTTTTTT.

V gene TRBV7-6 combines with J gene TRBJ1-3; tentatively, D is TRBD1 (6 bases). Germline V gene lookup returns CDR1 SGHVS and CDR2 FNYEAQ. V was cut by 1 base and J by 0 bases, with 10 bases left in between. The CDR3 contains 16 residues. CDR3 DNA sequence: TGTGCCAGCAGCTTAGTAACAGGGAGCTCTGGAAACACCATATATTTT. As protein: CASSLVTGSSGNTIYF. Supplemented by reference TRBV7-6 and TRBJ1-3, the full variable domain reads GAGVSQSPRYKVTKRGQDVALRCDPISGHVSLYWYRQALGQGPEFLTYFNYEAQQDKSGLPNDRFSAERPEGSISTLTIQRTEQRDSAMYRCASSLVTGSSGNTIYFGEGSWLTVV.